The 16 T cell receptor beta chains presented below share a single source sample, sequenced in a study of T cell changes during pregnancy in multiple sclerosis. Only in-frame clones appear in the TCRdb table, and some are missing; sequencing was by immunoSEQ multiplex PCR. The data contain over 45,000 clones, approximately 90% of them singletons. The material was CD4+ T cells from peripheral blood mononuclear cells, obtained in the first trimester of pregnancy. The source is a female donor with multiple sclerosis, enrolled in a pregnancy study.

The chain links TRBV7-9 to TRBJ1-4; D unresolved. Germline-derived CDR1 and CDR2 are SEHNR and FQNEAQ (reference sequence). The CDR3 extends over 15 amino acids. The germline V and J ends were trimmed by 2 bases and 6 bases, with 13 bases remaining between them. CDR3 amino acids: CASSLSQTGYEKLFF. The DNA of the CDR3 is TGTGCCAGCAGCTTATCCCAAACGGGTTATGAAAAACTGTTTTTT.

J is TRBJ1-1 and V is TRBV11-2, with a possible D match to TRBD1 (6 bases). The CDR3 totals 13 residues. Between the trimmed V and J ends, which lost 5 bases and 2 bases, there was a span of 9 bases. Looked up from germline, CDR1 is SGHAT and CDR2 is FQNNGV. The CDR3: CASSTTGNTEAFF. The DNA for the CDR3 is TGTGCCAGCAGCACGACAGGTAACACTGAAGCTTTCTTT.

This sequence joins TRBV20-1 and TRBJ2-4; perhaps TRBD1 as D (5 bases). V lost 6 bases and J 6 bases, leaving 9 bases between the germline ends. Germline values: CDR1 DFQATT, CDR2 SNEGSKA (reference sequence). The CDR3 spans 11 residues. CDR3 DNA sequence: TGCAGTGCCTACGACAGAAACATTCAGTACTTC. It encodes CSAYDRNIQYF.

J is TRBJ1-2 and V is TRBV11-3, with D maybe TRBD1 (6 bases). The CDR3 has 14 residues. V was shortened by 4 bases and J by 0 bases, with 9 bases between the two germline ends. Per the germline V gene, CDR1 is SGHNT and CDR2 is YENEEA. The CDR3 DNA sequence: TGTGCCAGCAGCTCGGACAGAACTAACTATGGCTACACCTTC. Translating it yields CASSSDRTNYGYTF.

Sample share makes this clone medium-sized (0.01 to 0.1%). The chain uses TRBV7-2 and TRBJ1-5; no clear D. The CDR3 has 13 residues. Germline CDR1 and CDR2: SGHTA and FQGNSA. The germline V and J ends were trimmed by 1 base and 4 bases, with 5 bases remaining between them. CDR3 bases: TGTGCCAGCAGCTTAGTTTCGAATCAGCCCCAGCATTTT. It translates to CASSLVSNQPQHF. Supplemented by reference TRBV7-2 and TRBJ1-5, the full variable domain reads GAGVSQSPSNKVTEKGKDVELRCDPISGHTALYWYRQSLGQGLEFLIYFQGNSAPDKSGLPSDRFSAERTGGSVSTLTIQRTQQEDSAVYLCASSLVSNQPQHFGDGTRLSIL.

This clone has a handful of counts. The V and J genes are TRBV4-2 and TRBJ1-4; 7 positions agree with TRBD1. The CDR3 loop spans 16 amino acids. Losses at the gene ends were 1 base for V and 0 bases for J; bases not matched to a gene: 2. Germline V gives CDR1 LGHNA, CDR2 YNFKEQ. Written as DNA, the CDR3 is TGTGCCAGCAGCCAAGCCCAGGGGGCAACTAATGAAAAACTGTTTTTT. Its protein product is CASSQAQGATNEKLFF.

The chain links TRBV29-1 to TRBJ1-2, with 8 nucleotides matching TRBD1. V lost 4 bases and J lost 8; bases outside the gene matches: 12. Germline V CDR1 and CDR2: SQVTM, ANQGSEA. The CDR3 length is 14 residues. The CDR3 spells CSVGGPGGAGGYTF. The CDR3 DNA reads as TGCAGCGTTGGTGGGCCAGGGGGCGCGGGCGGCTACACCTTC.

The V call is TRBV7-9, the J call TRBJ2-7, with 14 positions matching TRBD2. The CDR3 spans 17 residues. The V and J ends lost 5 bases and 0 bases, in that order; junction bases with no gene match: 6. The germline CDR1 and CDR2 sequences are SEHNR and FQNEAQ (reference sequence). The CDR3 nucleotides are TGTGCCAGCAGCCGAGGGACTAGCGGGGGTTCCTCCTACGAGCAGTACTTC. Its translation is CASSRGTSGGSSYEQYF.

V and J are TRBV7-8 and TRBJ1-6; no reliable D call. Germline loops: CDR1 SGHVS, CDR2 FQNEAQ. V was trimmed by 5 bases and J by 9 bases, leaving 14 bases between them. The CDR3 has 14 residues. The chain's CDR3 is CASSIPSESSPLHF. CDR3 DNA sequence: TGTGCCAGCAGCATACCCTCCGAGAGTTCACCCCTCCACTTT.

The gene calls are TRBV27 and TRBJ2-1; the D is unclear. From germline, CDR1 is MNHEY and CDR2 SMNVEV (reference sequence). V was pared by 4 bases and J by 1 base, with 5 bases between. The CDR3 length is 13 residues. The CDR3 nucleotides are TGTGCCAGCAGTTACCGGTCCTACAATGAGCAGTTCTTC. It yields the protein CASSYRSYNEQFF.

V usage is TRBV19 and J usage is TRBJ2-3; D is perhaps TRBD2 (5 bases). The CDR3 runs 15 residues. CDR1 is LNHDA, CDR2 SQIVND, per germline (reference sequence). V was shortened by 8 bases and J by 5 bases, with 20 bases between the two germline ends. The CDR3 DNA is TGTGCCAGTTCTGCGCGAGGGTCCTTCGGAGATACGCAGTATTTT. It encodes CASSARGSFGDTQYF.

This rearrangement joins TRBV2 to TRBJ2-2, with 10 bases lining up with TRBD2. The CDR3 has 14 residues. Germline CDR1 and CDR2: SNHLY and FYNNEI. J lost 6 bases, V lost 9 bases, and 7 bases had no gene match. In nucleotides, the CDR3 is TGTGCCAGTCTGAATCTAGCGGGAGCCGGGGAGCTGTTTTTT. Residues: CASLNLAGAGELFF.

This clone was found once. The J gene is TRBJ1-5, the V gene TRBV6-5; D might be TRBD1 (6 bases). V lost 4 bases and J 7 bases, leaving 11 bases between the germline ends. The CDR3 has 13 residues. CDR1 is MNHEY and CDR2 is SVGAGI in the germline V gene. The chain's CDR3 is CASSSTGLQPQHF. The CDR3 DNA reads as TGTGCCAGCAGTTCCACAGGGTTACAGCCCCAGCATTTT.

The V and J genes are TRBV7-2 and TRBJ1-2, with 7 bases fitting TRBD1. CDR1 SGHTA and CDR2 FQGNSA come from the germline V gene. CDR3 length equals 15 residues. V was clipped by 4 bases and J by 8 bases; unmatched bases: 13. The CDR3 protein is CASSSYTTGVEGYTF. DNA of the CDR3: TGTGCCAGCAGCTCGTACACCACAGGGGTCGAAGGCTACACCTTC.

This chain uses TRBV11-2 with TRBJ2-7; the D is unclear. The length of the CDR3 is 16 residues. Trimming removed 1 base at V and 2 bases at J, with 15 bases between. Germline V gene data show CDR1 as SGHAT and CDR2 as FQNNGV. This CDR3 is CASSLVAGMGPYEQYF. The CDR3 nucleotides read TGTGCCAGCAGCTTAGTCGCCGGAATGGGCCCCTACGAGCAGTACTTC.

The chain recombines TRBV11-2 with TRBJ2-2; maybe TRBD2 (7 bases). There are 16 residues in the CDR3. CDR1 is SGHAT and CDR2 is FQNNGV in the germline V gene. Trimming left V 6 bases short and J 0 bases short, with 14 bases between. The CDR3 sequence: CASRPFGGPNTGELFF. The CDR3 coding sequence is TGTGCCAGCAGACCGTTCGGGGGGCCGAACACCGGGGAGCTGTTTTTT.